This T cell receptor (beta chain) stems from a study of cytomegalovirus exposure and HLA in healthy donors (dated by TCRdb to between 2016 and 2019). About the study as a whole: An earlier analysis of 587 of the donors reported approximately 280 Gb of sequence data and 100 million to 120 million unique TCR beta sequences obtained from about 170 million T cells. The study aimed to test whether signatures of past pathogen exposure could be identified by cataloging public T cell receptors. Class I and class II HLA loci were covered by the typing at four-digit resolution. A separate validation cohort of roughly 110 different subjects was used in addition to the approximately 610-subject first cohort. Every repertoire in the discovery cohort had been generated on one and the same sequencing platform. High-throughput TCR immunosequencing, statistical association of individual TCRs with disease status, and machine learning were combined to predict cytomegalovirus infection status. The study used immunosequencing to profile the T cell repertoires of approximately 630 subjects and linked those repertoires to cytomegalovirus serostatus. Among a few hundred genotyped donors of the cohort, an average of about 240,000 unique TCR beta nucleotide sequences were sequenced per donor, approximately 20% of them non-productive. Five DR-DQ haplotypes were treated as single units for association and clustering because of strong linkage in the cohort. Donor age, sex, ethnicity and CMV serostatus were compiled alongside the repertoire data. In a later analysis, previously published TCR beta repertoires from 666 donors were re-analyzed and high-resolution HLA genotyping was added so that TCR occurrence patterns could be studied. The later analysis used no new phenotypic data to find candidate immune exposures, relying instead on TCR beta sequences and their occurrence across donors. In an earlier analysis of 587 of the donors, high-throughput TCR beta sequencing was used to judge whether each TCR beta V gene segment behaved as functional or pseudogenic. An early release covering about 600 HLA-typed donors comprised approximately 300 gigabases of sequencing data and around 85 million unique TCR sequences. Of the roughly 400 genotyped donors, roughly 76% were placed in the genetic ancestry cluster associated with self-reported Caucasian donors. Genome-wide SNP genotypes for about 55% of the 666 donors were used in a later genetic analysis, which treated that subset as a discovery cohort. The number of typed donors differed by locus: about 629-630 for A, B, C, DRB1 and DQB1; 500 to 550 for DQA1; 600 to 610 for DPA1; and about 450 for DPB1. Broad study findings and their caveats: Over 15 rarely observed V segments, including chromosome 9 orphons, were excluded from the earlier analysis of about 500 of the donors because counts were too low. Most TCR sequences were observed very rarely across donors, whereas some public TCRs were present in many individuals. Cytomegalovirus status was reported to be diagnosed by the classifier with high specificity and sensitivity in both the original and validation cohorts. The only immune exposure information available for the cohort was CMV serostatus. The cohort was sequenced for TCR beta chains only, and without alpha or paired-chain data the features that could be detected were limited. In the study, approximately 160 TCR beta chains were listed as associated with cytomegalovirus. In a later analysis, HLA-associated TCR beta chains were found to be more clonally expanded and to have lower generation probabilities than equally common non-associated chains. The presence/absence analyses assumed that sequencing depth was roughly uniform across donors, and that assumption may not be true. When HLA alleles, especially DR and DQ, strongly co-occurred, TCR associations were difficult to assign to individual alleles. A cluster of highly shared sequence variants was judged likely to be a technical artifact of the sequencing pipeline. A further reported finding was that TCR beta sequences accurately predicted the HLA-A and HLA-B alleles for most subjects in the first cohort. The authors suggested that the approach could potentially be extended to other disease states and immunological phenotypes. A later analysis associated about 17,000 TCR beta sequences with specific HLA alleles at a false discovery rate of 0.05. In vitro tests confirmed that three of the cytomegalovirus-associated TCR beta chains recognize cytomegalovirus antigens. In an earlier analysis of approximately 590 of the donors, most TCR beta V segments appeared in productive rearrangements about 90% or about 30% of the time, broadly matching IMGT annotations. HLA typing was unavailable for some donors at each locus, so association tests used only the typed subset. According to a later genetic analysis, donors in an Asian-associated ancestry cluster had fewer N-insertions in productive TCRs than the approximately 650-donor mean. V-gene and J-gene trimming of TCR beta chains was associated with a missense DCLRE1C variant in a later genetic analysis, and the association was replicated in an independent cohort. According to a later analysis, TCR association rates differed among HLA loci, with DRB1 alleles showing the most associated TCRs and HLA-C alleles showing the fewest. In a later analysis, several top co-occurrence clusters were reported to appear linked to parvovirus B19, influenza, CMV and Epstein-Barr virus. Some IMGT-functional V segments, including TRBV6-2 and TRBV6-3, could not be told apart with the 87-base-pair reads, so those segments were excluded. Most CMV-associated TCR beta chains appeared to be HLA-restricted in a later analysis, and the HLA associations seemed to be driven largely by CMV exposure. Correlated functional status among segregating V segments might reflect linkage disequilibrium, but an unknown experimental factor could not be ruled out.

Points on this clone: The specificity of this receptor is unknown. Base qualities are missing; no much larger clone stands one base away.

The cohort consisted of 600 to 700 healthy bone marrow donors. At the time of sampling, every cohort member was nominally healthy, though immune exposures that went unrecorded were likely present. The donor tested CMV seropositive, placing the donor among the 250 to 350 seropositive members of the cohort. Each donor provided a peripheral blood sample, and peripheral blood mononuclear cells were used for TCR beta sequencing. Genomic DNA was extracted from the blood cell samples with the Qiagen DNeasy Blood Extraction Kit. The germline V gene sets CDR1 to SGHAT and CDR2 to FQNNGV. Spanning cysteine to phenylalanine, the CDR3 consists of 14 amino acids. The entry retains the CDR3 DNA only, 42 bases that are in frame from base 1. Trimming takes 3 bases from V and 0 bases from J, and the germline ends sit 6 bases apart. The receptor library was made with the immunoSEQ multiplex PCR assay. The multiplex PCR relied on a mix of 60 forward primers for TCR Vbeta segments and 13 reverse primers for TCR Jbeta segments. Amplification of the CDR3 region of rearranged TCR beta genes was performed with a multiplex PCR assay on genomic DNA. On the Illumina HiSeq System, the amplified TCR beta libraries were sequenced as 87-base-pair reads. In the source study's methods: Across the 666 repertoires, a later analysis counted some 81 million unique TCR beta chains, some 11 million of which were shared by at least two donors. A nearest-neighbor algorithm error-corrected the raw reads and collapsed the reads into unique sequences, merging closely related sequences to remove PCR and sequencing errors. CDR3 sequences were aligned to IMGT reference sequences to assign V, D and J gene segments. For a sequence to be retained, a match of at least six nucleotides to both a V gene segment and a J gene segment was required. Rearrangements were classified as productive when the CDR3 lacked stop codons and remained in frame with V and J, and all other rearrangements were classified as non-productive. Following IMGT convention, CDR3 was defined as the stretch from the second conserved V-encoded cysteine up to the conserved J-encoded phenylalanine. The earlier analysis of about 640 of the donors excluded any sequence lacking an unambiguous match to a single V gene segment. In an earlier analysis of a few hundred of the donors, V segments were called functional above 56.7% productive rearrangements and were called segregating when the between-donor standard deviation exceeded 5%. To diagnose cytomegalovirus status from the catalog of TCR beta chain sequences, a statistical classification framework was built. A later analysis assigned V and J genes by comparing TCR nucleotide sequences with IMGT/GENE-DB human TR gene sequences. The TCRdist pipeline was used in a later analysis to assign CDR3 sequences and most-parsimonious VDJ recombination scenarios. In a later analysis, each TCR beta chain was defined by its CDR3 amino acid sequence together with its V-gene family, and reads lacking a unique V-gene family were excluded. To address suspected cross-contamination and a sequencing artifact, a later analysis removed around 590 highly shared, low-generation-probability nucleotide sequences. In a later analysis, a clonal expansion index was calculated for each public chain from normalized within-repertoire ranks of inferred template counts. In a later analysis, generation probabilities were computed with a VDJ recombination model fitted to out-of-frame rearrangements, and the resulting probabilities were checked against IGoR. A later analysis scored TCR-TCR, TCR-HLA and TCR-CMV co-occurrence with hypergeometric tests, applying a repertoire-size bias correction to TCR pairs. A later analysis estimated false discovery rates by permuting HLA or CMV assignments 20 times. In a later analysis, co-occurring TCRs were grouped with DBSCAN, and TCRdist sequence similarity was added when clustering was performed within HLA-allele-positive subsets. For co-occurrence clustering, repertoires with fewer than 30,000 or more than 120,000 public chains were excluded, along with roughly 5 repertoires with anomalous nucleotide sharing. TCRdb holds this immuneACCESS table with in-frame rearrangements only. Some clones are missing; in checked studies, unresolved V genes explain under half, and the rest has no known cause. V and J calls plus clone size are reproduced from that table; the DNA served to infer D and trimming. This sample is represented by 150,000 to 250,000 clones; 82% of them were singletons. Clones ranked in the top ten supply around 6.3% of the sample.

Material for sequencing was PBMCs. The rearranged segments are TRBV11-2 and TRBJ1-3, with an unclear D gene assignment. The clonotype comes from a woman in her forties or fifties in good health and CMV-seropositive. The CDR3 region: CASSLSVSGNTIYF. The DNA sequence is TGTGCCAGCAGCTTGAGTGTCTCTGGAAACACCATATATTTT.